This T cell receptor (beta chain) was captured by sequencing in a study of blood T cell repertoires in COVID-19. The overall study: Samples came from the United States, Italy and Spain, spanning acute and convalescent COVID-19.

Per the authors' pipeline: Quantification of nucleated cells was approximated via reference gene primer amplification. Sequencing was performed with immunoSEQ multiplex PCR; in TCRdb, only in-frame clones are kept and a portion is missing. V, J and clone size reflect that table, while D and trimming were determined from the DNA. The table lists about 33,000 clones, about 90% of them singletons, with approximately 9.6% in the top ten. The receptor was isolated from a human donor with active COVID-19. The donor label of this sample is uncertain. The sequencing sample was made of peripheral blood.

CDR3 loop: CASTARGAPRNEQFF. The DNA for the CDR3 is TGCGCCAGCACAGCGCGGGGGGCCCCGAGGAATGAGCAGTTCTTC. The J gene is TRBJ2-1, the V gene TRBV10-2; 8 nucleotides match TRBD2. The CDR3 consists of 15 residues. Germline V gene sequence: CDR1 WSHSY, CDR2 SAAADI. After removal of 7 bases from V and 7 bases from J, the junction contained 12 bases not matched to a gene.